This T cell receptor (beta chain) was identified in a study of T cells in Graves' hyperthyroidism and ophthalmopathy. Study-wide context: Prior to any treatment, at the point of initial diagnosis, peripheral blood was collected. Study results and limitations: Ophthalmopathy and stable hyperthyroidism were separated by a 13 V-J model.

Hyperthyroidism had been newly diagnosed in patients aged 18 to 65, and its duration was under 2 months. The PBMCs had their origin in 7.5 to 10 ml of fresh peripheral blood. From RNA transcripts, TCR beta CDR3 regions were amplified. An initial round of RT-PCR targeting the TCR CDR3 relied on the HTBI primer set. TCRdb redid the calling of the multiplex PCR reads with MiXCR, one entry per CDR3 protein. The sample consists of about 520,000 distinct CDR3 sequences, less than 25% of them appearing once. The table lists this clonotype with a count of one. Its antigen is as yet unknown. Germline V gene lookup returns CDR1 LGHNT and CDR2 FRNRAP. CDR3 length equals 15 residues. V lost 5 bases and J 6 bases, leaving 20 bases between the germline ends.

The rearrangement joins TRBV12-5 to TRBJ2-7; the D gene is possibly TRBD2 (6 bases). Sequencing was done on a sample of blood. The TCR was taken from a young man with Graves' hyperthyroidism. CDR3: CASGNTIGTAAEQYF. The DNA of the CDR3 is TGTGCTAGTGGTAACACAATCGGGACTGCGGCCGAGCAGTACTTC.